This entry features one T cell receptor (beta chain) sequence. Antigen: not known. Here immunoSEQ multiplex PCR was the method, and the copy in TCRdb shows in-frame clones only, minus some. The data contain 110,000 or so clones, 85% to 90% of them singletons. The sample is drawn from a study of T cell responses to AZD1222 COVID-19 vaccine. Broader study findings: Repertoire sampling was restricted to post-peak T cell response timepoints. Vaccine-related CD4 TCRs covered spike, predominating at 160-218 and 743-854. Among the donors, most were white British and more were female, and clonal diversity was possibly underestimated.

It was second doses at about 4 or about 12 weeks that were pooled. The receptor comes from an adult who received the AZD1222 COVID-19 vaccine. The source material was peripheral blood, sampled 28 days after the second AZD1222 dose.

CDR3 nucleotide sequence: TGCGCCAGCAGCGCAGGGAGGAATGGCTACACCTTC. Translating gives CASSAGRNGYTF. V gene TRBV5-1 combines with J gene TRBJ1-2, with D tentatively TRBD1 (5 bases). This CDR3 has 12 amino acids. Germline CDR1 reads SGHRS; CDR2 reads YFSETQ. Between the trimmed V and J ends, which lost 4 bases and 6 bases, there was a span of 10 bases.